This entry lists 20 T cell receptor beta chains sequenced from one sample in a study of blood T cell repertoires in COVID-19. Measured with immunoSEQ multiplex PCR; TCRdb has only the in-frame clones, and not every one. The profile covers around 320,000 clones, with about nine tenths appearing a single time and roughly 2.3% taken by the ten largest. Sequencing used peripheral blood. Every receptor here comes from a man aged 18 to 30 with active or convalescent COVID-19.

The chain combines TRBV5-8 with TRBJ2-1; TRBD2 agrees at 10 bases. V shed 0 bases and J 5 bases; nucleotides not matched to a gene: 2. The CDR3 contains 15 residues. From germline, CDR1 is SGHTS and CDR2 YDEGEE. CDR3 coding DNA: TGTGCCAGCAGCTTGGTACTAGCGGGGCACAATGAGCAGTTCTTC. Amino acids: CASSLVLAGHNEQFF.

The V call is TRBV5-4, the J call TRBJ1-1; weak D call: TRBD1 (6 bases). Looked up from germline, CDR1 is SGHNT and CDR2 is YYREEE (reference sequence). V was pared by 0 bases and J by 6 bases, with 9 bases between. The CDR3 sequence is 13 residues long. The chain's CDR3 is CASSLDRVPEAFF. CDR3 bases: TGTGCCAGCAGCTTGGACAGGGTCCCTGAAGCTTTCTTT.

The rearrangement joins TRBV19 to TRBJ1-5; D is undetermined. The CDR3 is made up of 12 amino acids. Trimming took off 3 bases at V and 6 bases at J, with 6 bases between the two ends. Germline lookup yields CDR1 LNHDA and CDR2 SQIVND (reference sequence). The CDR3 sequence: CASSIGPQPQHF. The CDR3 DNA reads as TGTGCCAGTAGTATTGGCCCTCAGCCCCAGCATTTT.

The V and J genes are TRBV27 and TRBJ1-2; D unclear. CDR1 is MNHEY and CDR2 is SMNVEV in the germline V gene (reference sequence). This CDR3 contains 13 residues. Trimming cost V 1 base and J 7 bases, with 10 bases left between them. For the CDR3, the DNA is TGTGCCAGCAGTTTATACGGTGTTAGTGGCTACACCTTC. Amino acid sequence: CASSLYGVSGYTF.

This rearrangement joins TRBV3-1 (or the pseudogene TRBV3-2) to TRBJ2-2; 10 nucleotides line up with TRBD2. This CDR3 has 16 amino acids. V lost 0 bases and J lost 7; bases outside the gene matches: 5. Germline CDR1 LGHDT, CDR2 YNNKEL (reference sequence). The CDR3 sequence is CASSQDALAGSGELFF. The CDR3 bases are TGTGCCAGCAGCCAAGATGCACTAGCGGGAAGCGGGGAGCTGTTTTTT.

The chain combines TRBV19 with TRBJ1-5; no firm D call. Trimming cost V 2 bases and J 0 bases, with 11 bases left between them. This CDR3 has 16 residues. CDR1 LNHDA and CDR2 SQIVND come from the germline V gene (reference sequence). Here the CDR3 DNA reads TGTGCCAGTAGTATACCCACAGCTTATAGCAATCAGCCCCAGCATTTT. It codes for CASSIPTAYSNQPQHF.

The chain recombines TRBV7-2 with TRBJ1-1; tentatively, D is TRBD1 (5 bases). The CDR3 is 13 residues long. CDR1 and CDR2 (germline): SGHTA, FQGNSA. Trimming stripped 1 base from V and 10 bases from J, with 13 bases between. The CDR3 DNA is TGTGCCAGCAGCTTAGGTGGGGCCAACCGAGCTTTCTTT. Protein product: CASSLGGANRAFF. The full variable domain, with the rest looked up from reference TRBV7-2 and TRBJ1-1, is GAGVSQSPSNKVTEKGKDVELRCDPISGHTALYWYRQSLGQGLEFLIYFQGNSAPDKSGLPSDRFSAERTGGSVSTLTIQRTQQEDSAVYLCASSLGGANRAFFGQGTRLTVV.

The CDR3 here is CASSPRGYGYTF. In DNA, the CDR3 is TGTGCCAGCAGCCCCAGGGGGTATGGCTACACCTTC. The rearrangement uses TRBV9 and TRBJ1-2; 7 bases align to TRBD1. The junction had 2 bases not matched to a gene; V was cut back by 4 bases and J by 5 bases. This CDR3 is 12 amino acids long. Looked up from germline, CDR1 is SGDLS and CDR2 is YYNGEE.

In this sample, this clone turned up a few times. The CDR3 is CASSGYRVGQPQHF. In DNA form, the CDR3 reads TGTGCCAGCAGCGGCTACAGGGTTGGTCAGCCCCAGCATTTT. The chain is built from TRBV9 and TRBJ1-5; maybe TRBD1 (6 bases). Germline CDR1 reads SGDLS; CDR2 reads YYNGEE. This CDR3 contains 14 residues. V was clipped by 3 bases and J by 6 bases, with 13 bases between them.

The chain recombines TRBV7-6 with TRBJ2-1, with 8 bases that match TRBD2. V lost 6 bases and J lost 7; bases outside the gene matches: 11. CDR1 is SGHVS and CDR2 is FNYEAQ in the germline V gene. CDR3 size: 15 residues. This chain's CDR3 is CASSRSGRRWNEQFF. The CDR3 nucleotides are TGTGCCAGCAGTCGCAGCGGGAGACGGTGGAATGAGCAGTTCTTC.

This chain connects TRBV6-5 to TRBJ2-1; D is uncertain. Trimming cost V 2 bases and J 9 bases, with 8 bases left between them. This CDR3 region has 12 residues. Germline CDR1 and CDR2: MNHEY and SVGAGI. The CDR3 protein is CASSYGGAEQFF. The CDR3 coding sequence is TGTGCCAGCAGTTACGGCGGAGCTGAGCAGTTCTTC.

The chain recombines TRBV18 with TRBJ2-1, with 9 positions matching TRBD1. The CDR3 is made up of 17 amino acids. The junction had 10 bases not matched to a gene; V was cut back by 4 bases and J by 3 bases. The germline V gene encodes CDR1 KGHSH and CDR2 LQKENI. CDR3 nucleotide sequence: TGTGCCAGCTCACTCGGGACAGGGCCCTCCAACTACAATGAGCAGTTCTTC. The encoded protein is CASSLGTGPSNYNEQFF.

V and J are TRBV5-1 and TRBJ1-2, with D hard to call. This CDR3 has 15 residues. From germline, CDR1 is SGHRS and CDR2 YFSETQ. The V end was cut by 0 bases, the J end by 4 bases, with 13 bases between. This chain's CDR3 is CASSLGGQEIYGYTF. The CDR3 DNA reads TGCGCCAGCAGCTTGGGTGGCCAGGAAATCTATGGCTACACCTTC.

The V gene is TRBV9, the J gene TRBJ1-4; no clear D gene. Germline V gene lookup returns CDR1 SGDLS and CDR2 YYNGEE. The V end lost 0 bases, the J end lost 8 bases, and 11 bases lay between the germline ends. The CDR3 sequence is 14 residues long. CDR3 sequence reads: CASSVGGFGEKLFF. The CDR3 DNA follows: TGTGCCAGCAGCGTAGGAGGGTTTGGAGAAAAACTGTTTTTT.

This sequence joins TRBV4-2 and TRBJ2-7, with 8 bases matching TRBD1. V lost 4 bases, J lost 0 bases, and 11 bases stayed unmatched. This CDR3 has 17 residues. In germline, CDR1 is LGHNA, CDR2 YNFKEQ. The CDR3, as DNA: TGTGCCAGCAGCCCCCAAGGACAGGGAATGTCCTCCTACGAGCAGTACTTC. This gives the protein CASSPQGQGMSSYEQYF.

The genes are TRBV5-4 and TRBJ2-1; 9 bases line up with TRBD1. Germline loops: CDR1 SGHNT, CDR2 YYREEE (reference sequence). The CDR3 extends over 15 amino acids. Losses at the gene ends were 0 bases for V and 7 bases for J; bases not matched to a gene: 5. The CDR3: CASSLGDRVGNEQFF. The CDR3 nucleotides read TGTGCCAGCAGCTTGGGGGACAGGGTTGGGAATGAGCAGTTCTTC.

The chain combines TRBV6-2 or TRBV6-3 with TRBJ1-2; D is uncertain. The CDR3 contains 13 residues. In germline, CDR1 is MNHEY, CDR2 SVGEGT. The ends were cut back, 5 bases at V and 8 bases at J, with 15 bases in the middle. CDR3 coding DNA: TGTGCCAGCAGTCCGACTATACTTAGCGGCTACACCTTC. This encodes CASSPTILSGYTF.

This chain joins TRBV6-5 and TRBJ2-5, with 8 bases fitting TRBD2. The CDR3 is 15 amino acids. The germline V gene has CDR1 MNHEY and CDR2 SVGAGI. The junction had 9 bases not matched to a gene; V was cut back by 0 bases and J by 9 bases. The CDR3 sequence is CASSYSVAGGTSQYF. The CDR3 DNA is TGTGCCAGCAGTTACTCGGTTGCGGGGGGAACATCCCAGTACTTC.

The rearrangement links TRBV3-1 (or the pseudogene TRBV3-2) to TRBJ2-1, with 7 bases lining up with TRBD2. The germline V gene encodes CDR1 LGHDT and CDR2 YNNKEL (reference sequence). V shed 4 bases, J shed 13 bases, and the junction held 28 bases outside the gene matches. The CDR3 sequence is 19 residues long. CDR3 bases: TGTGCCAGCAGCCGCGGAGTCGGACTAGTGGGAGGGCCGCACCCTGGTCAGTTCTTC. This encodes CASSRGVGLVGGPHPGQFF.

The V and J genes are TRBV19 and TRBJ2-7; D is uncertain. This CDR3 comprises 14 residues. V lost 2 bases and J lost 3, with 11 bases in between. Germline-derived CDR1 and CDR2 are LNHDA and SQIVND (reference sequence). The CDR3 nucleotides read TGTGCCAGTAGTATAAGCTTCTTTGGCTACGAGCAGTACTTC. This gives the protein CASSISFFGYEQYF.